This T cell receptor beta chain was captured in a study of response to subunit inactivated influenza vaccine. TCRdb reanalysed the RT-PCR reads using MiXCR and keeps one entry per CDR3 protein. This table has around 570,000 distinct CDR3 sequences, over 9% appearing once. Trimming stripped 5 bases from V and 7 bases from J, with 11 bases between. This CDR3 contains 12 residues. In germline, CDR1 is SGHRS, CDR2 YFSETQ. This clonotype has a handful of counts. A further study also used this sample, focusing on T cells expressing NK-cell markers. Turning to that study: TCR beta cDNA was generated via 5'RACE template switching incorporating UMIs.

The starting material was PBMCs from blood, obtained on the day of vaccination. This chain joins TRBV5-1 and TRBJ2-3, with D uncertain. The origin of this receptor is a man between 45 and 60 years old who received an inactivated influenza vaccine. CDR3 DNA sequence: TGCGCCAGCAGTCCAGACGTCTATACGCAGTATTTT. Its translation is CASSPDVYTQYF.